This T cell receptor (beta chain) was sequenced in a study of blood T cell repertoires in COVID-19. Study in general: Acute-phase and convalescent COVID-19 samples originated in the United States, Italy and Spain. PBMCs, B-cell-depleted T cells, or T cells provided the cDNA or gDNA that made up the material.

Participant reports of clinical history set cohort assignment. As originally analysed: Cell counts per sample came from amplifying reference gene primers. Assay: immunoSEQ multiplex PCR; the TCRdb copy retains only in-frame clones and omits some. D and trimming were read from the DNA, whereas the V and J calls and clone size are those reported in that table. The table lists 430,000 or so clones, 88% of them singletons. CDR1 and CDR2 from the germline V gene are MNHEY and SVGEGT. The CDR3 sequence is 15 residues long. V was cut by 2 bases and J by 7 bases, with 15 bases left in between. V gene TRBV6-2 or TRBV6-3 combines with J gene TRBJ2-1; D may be TRBD1 (6 bases). This clonotype was obtained from a woman aged 40-49 years who had recovered from COVID-19. Sequencing was performed on PBMCs or T cells enriched from blood (not recorded which). CDR3 residues: CASSYMGEGVNEQFF. Here the CDR3 DNA reads TGTGCCAGCAGTTACATGGGAGAGGGGGTTAATGAGCAGTTCTTC.